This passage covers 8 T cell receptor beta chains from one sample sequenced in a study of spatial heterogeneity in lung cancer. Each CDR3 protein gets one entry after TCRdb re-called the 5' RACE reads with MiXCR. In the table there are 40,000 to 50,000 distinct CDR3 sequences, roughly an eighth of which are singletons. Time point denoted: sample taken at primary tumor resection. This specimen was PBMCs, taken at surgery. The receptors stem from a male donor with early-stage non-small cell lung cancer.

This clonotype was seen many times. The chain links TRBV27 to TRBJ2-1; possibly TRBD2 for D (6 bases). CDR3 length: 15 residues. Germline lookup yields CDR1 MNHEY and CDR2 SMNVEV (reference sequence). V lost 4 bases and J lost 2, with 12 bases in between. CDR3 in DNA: TGTGCCAGCAGTTCCCGGAGGGGCCCCTACAATGAGCAGTTCTTC. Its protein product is CASSSRRGPYNEQFF.

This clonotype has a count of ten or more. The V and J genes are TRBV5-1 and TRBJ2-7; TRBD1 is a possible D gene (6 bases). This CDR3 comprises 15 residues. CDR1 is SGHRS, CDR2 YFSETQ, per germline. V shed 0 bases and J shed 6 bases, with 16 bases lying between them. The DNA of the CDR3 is TGCGCCAGCAGCTTGGAACAGGGTAGGAAAGGCGAGCAGTACTTC. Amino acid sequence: CASSLEQGRKGEQYF.

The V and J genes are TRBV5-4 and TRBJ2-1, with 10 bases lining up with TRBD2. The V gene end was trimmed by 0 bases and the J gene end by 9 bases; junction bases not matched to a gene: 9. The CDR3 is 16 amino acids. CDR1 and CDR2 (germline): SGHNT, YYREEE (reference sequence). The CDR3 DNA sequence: TGTGCCAGCAGCTTGGCGGGTAGCGGGAGGTACGGTGAGCAGTTCTTC. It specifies CASSLAGSGRYGEQFF. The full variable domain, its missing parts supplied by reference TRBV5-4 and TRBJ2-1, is ETGVTQSPTHLIKTRGQQVTLRCSSQSGHNTVSWYQQALGQGPQFIFQYYREEENGRGNFPPRFSGLQFPNYSSELNVNALELDDSALYLCASSLAGSGRYGEQFFGPGTRLTVL.

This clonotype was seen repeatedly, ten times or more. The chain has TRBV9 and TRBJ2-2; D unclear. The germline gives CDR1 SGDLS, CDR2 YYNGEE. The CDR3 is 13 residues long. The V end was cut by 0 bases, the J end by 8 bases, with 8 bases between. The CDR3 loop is CASSVAQVGELFF. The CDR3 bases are TGTGCCAGCAGCGTAGCCCAAGTAGGGGAGCTGTTTTTT.

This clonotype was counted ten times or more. CDR3 region: CASSLTGQGGGEQFF. CDR3 coding DNA: TGTGCCAGCAGCTTAACCGGACAGGGAGGGGGTGAGCAGTTCTTC. This chain uses TRBV11-1 with TRBJ2-1; a weak D match, TRBD1 (8 bases). V lost 2 bases and J 9 bases, leaving 17 bases between the germline ends. Per the germline V gene, CDR1 is SGHAT and CDR2 is FQDESV (reference sequence). The CDR3 covers 15 residues.

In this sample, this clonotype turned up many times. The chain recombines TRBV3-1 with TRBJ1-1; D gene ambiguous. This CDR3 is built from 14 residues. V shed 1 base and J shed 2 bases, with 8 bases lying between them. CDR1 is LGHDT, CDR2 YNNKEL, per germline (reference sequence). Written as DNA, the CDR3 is TGTGCCAGCAGCCAAGGAGGCGTTAACACTGAAGCTTTCTTT. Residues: CASSQGGVNTEAFF. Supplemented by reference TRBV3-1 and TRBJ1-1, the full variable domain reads DTAVSQTPKYLVTQMGNDKSIKCEQNLGHDTMYWYKQDSKKFLKIMFSYNNKELIINETVPNRFSPKSPDKAHLNLHINSLELGDSAVYFCASSQGGVNTEAFFGQGTRLTVV.

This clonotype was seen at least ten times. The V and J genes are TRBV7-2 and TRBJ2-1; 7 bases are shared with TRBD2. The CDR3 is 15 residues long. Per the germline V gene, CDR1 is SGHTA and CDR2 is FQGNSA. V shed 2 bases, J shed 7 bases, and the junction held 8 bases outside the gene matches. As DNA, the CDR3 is TGTGCCAGCAGCTTATCAACTAGCGCAAGAAATGAGCAGTTCTTC. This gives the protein CASSLSTSARNEQFF.

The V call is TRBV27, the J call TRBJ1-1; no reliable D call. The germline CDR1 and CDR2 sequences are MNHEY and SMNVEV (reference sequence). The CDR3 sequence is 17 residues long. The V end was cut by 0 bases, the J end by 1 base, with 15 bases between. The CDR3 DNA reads TGTGCCAGCAGTTTATCCGGCCGGTCGTGGTCGAACACTGAAGCTTTCTTT. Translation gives CASSLSGRSWSNTEAFF.